This entry features one T cell receptor (beta chain) sequence. Its antigen is unidentified. The data originate from a study of T cell responses to AZD1222 COVID-19 vaccine. This CDR3 is built from 14 residues. V lost 3 bases, J lost 0 bases, and 9 bases lay in between. Germline V CDR1 and CDR2: SGDLS, YYNGEE. General study points: Donors were chiefly white British, with a greater number of females, and clonal diversity was perhaps underestimated. Of spike-specific TCRs, nearly half reportedly target regions left unmutated in variants. Across the whole spike, CD4 TCRs peaked at regions 160-218 and 743-854.

Generated by immunoSEQ multiplex PCR, the TCRdb table keeps only in-frame clones and is missing some. The table records 65,000 to 95,000 clones, 80% of them present only once. The chain combines TRBV9 with TRBJ1-1; possible D gene TRBD1, 6 bases. The origin of this receptor is an adult in good health. The starting material was peripheral blood, obtained on day 0 of AZD1222 vaccination. CDR3 in amino acids: CASSAYRVNTEAFF. The CDR3 region has the DNA TGTGCCAGCAGCGCATACAGGGTGAACACTGAAGCTTTCTTT.